This T cell receptor beta chain originates from a study of blood T cell repertoires in COVID-19. Study details: Acute and convalescent COVID-19 samples came from the United States, Italy and Spain. PBMCs, B-cell-depleted T cells, or T cells provided the cDNA or gDNA that made up the material.

Original handling: Estimated nucleated cell counts came from reference gene primer amplification. Repertoires were generated with immunoSEQ multiplex PCR, while TCRdb's copy carries only in-frame clones and drops some. V, J and clone size were drawn from that table, and D and trimming were deduced from the DNA. The sample lists approximately 100,000 clones; 80% were seen once. CDR1 is MNHEY and CDR2 is SVGAGI in the germline V gene. V shed 0 bases, J shed 0 bases, and the junction held 1 base outside the gene matches. The CDR3 is made up of 15 amino acids. The sequence came from a human donor in a cohort sampled during active or convalescent COVID-19. The V call is TRBV6-5, the J call TRBJ1-1, with 7 bases aligning to TRBD1. The specimen sequenced was peripheral blood. CDR3 in amino acids: CASSYSGQLNTEAFF. The CDR3 bases are TGTGCCAGCAGTTACTCGGGACAGCTGAACACTGAAGCTTTCTTT.